The T cell receptor beta chain described here comes from a study of cytomegalovirus exposure and HLA in healthy donors. Across the whole study: In a later analysis, it was reported that the 120 or so validation repertoires had been produced on the same platform as the roughly 650 repertoires belonging to the first cohort. Study-level findings and limits: Associated with cytomegalovirus, according to the listing, were 150 to 200 TCR beta chains.

Some clones are missing from TCRdb's copy, which holds only in-frame ones; the method was immunoSEQ multiplex PCR. The table lists 160,000 or so clones, 88% of them singletons. As for this clone: Its cognate antigen is unknown.

V gave up 8 bases and J gave up 5 bases; unmatched junction bases: 5. This CDR3 spans 14 amino acids. The germline gives CDR1 MNHNS, CDR2 SASEGT. The chain is built from TRBV6-1 and TRBJ1-6, with 8 bases fitting TRBD1. Sequenced: PBMCs. The TCR comes from a man aged 18 to 30 in good health and CMV-seronegative. CDR3 DNA: TGTGCCAGCCGTAAGGACAGGGATAATTCACCCCTCCACTTT. It yields the protein CASRKDRDNSPLHF.